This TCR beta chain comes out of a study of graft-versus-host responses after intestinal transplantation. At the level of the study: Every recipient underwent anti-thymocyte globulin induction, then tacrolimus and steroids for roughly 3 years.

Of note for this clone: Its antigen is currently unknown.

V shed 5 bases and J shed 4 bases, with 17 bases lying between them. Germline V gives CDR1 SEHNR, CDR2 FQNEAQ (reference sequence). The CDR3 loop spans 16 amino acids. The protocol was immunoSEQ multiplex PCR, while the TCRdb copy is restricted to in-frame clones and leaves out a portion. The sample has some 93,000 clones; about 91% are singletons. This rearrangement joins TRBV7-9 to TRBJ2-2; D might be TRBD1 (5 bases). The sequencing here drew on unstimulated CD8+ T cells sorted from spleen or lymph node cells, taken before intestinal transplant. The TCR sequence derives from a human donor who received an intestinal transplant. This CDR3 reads CASSAPPRQSTGELFF. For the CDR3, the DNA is TGTGCCAGCAGCGCCCCCCCTCGACAGTCCACCGGGGAGCTGTTTTTT.